The present entry profiles one T cell receptor beta chain with its context. This CDR3 comprises 15 residues. Deletions cut 3 bases from V and 2 bases from J, with 14 bases between. Germline CDR1 reads SGHNT; CDR2 reads YYREEE (reference sequence). These data are taken from a study of blood T cell repertoires in COVID-19. Data came from immunoSEQ multiplex PCR; TCRdb stores just in-frame clones and leaves some out. The repertoire holds about 250,000 clones, with 65% to 85% as singletons. V gene TRBV5-4 combines with J gene TRBJ1-1; D gene uncertain. Material for sequencing was peripheral blood. The TCR sequence derives from a man aged 35-49 years with active or convalescent COVID-19. CDR3 bases: TGTGCCAGCAGCTCCCCTCCTACGGTAAACACTGAAGCTTTCTTT. Encoded protein: CASSSPPTVNTEAFF.